This TCR beta chain was obtained from a study of patients and donors after allogeneic stem cell transplantation (dated by TCRdb to 2020 to 2022). The CDR3 contains 15 residues, cysteine and phenylalanine counted. Left in the record is the CDR3 DNA by itself, 45 bases read in frame from the first base. According to the germline V gene (reference sequence), CDR1 reads SEHNR and CDR2 reads FQNEAQ. V is shortened by 11 bases, J by 5 bases, and the region joining them spans 21 bases. This clonotype was seen only once. Its antigen is not yet known. No qualities accompany the bases; no much larger clone lies one base away. Just one read gives weak support. Library construction relied on RT-PCR. Sequencing relied on a NextSeq 550. TCRdb reworked the public reads: Q25 trimming with fastp, MiXCR clone assembly, productive beta chains retained. Every CDR3 protein is listed once, alongside the most common genes and DNA of its rows. This sample comprises roughly 900 distinct CDR3 sequences, approximately 23% of them detected only once. The ten largest clones represent almost 70% of the sample.

This clonotype was obtained from a human donor who was either an allogeneic HSCT recipient or a stem cell or donor lymphocyte infusion donor (not recorded which). It is not recorded whose cells these are; they may come from a transplant donor. The chain uses TRBV7-9 and TRBJ2-2; TRBD1 is possibly the D segment (6 matching bases). Specimen: blood, either unsorted or a sorted T cell fraction (not recorded which). The CDR3 region has the sequence CAGYTGIVGTGELFF. In nucleotide form, the sequence is TGTGCCGGATATACAGGGATTGTTGGGACCGGGGAGCTGTTTTTT. The CDR3 plus the reference TRBV7-9 and TRBJ2-2 genes for the other parts give the full variable domain: DTGVSQNPRHKITKRGQNVTFRCDPISEHNRLYWYRQTLGQGPEFLTYFQNEAQLEKSRLLSDRFSAERPKGSFSTLEIQRTEQGDSAMYLCAGYTGIVGTGELFFGEGSRLTVL.